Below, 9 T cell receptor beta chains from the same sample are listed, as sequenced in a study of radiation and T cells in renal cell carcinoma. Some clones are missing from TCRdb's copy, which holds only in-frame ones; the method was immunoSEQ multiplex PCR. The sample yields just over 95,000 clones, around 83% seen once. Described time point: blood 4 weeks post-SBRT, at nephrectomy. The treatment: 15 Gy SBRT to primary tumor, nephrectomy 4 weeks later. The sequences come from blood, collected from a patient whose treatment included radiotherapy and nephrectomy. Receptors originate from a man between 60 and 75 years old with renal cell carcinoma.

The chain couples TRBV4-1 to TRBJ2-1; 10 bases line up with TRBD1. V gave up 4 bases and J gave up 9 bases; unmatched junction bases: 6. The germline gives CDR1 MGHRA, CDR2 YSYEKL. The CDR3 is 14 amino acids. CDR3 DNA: TGCGCCAGCAGCCTTGGACAGGGGGGAAGTGAGCAGTTCTTC. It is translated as CASSLGQGGSEQFF.

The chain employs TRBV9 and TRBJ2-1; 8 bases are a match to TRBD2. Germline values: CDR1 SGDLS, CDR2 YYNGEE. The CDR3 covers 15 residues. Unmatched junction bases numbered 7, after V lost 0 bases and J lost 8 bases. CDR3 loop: CASSVGGSGGYEQFF. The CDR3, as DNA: TGTGCCAGCAGCGTAGGTGGGAGCGGGGGTTATGAGCAGTTCTTC.

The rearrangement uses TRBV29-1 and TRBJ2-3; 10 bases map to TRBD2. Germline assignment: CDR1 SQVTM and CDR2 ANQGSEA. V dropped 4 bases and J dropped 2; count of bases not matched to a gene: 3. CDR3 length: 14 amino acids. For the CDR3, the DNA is TGCAGCGTTGGGACTAGCGGCTTCACAGATACGCAGTATTTT. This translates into CSVGTSGFTDTQYF.

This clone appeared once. The CDR3 bases are TGCAGTGCTCGGGGGGCCGGGGAGCTGTTTTTT. Protein product: CSARGAGELFF. The genes are TRBV20-1 and TRBJ2-2; 7 nucleotides agree with TRBD2. This CDR3 has 11 residues. With V trimmed by 5 bases and J by 6 bases, 0 bases remained unmatched. The germline V gene has CDR1 DFQATT and CDR2 SNEGSKA (reference sequence).

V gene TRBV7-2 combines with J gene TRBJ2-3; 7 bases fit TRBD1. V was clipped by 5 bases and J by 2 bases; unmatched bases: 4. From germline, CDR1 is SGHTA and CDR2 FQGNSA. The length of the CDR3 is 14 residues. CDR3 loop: CASSRQGTTDTQYF. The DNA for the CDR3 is TGTGCCAGCAGCCGACAGGGAACCACAGATACGCAGTATTTT.

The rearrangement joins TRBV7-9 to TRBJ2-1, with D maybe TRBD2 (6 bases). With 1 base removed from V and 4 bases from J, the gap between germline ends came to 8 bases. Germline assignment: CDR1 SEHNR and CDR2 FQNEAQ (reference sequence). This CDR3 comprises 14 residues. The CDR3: CASSLEREYNEQFF. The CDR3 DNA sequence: TGTGCCAGCAGCTTAGAACGGGAGTACAATGAGCAGTTCTTC.

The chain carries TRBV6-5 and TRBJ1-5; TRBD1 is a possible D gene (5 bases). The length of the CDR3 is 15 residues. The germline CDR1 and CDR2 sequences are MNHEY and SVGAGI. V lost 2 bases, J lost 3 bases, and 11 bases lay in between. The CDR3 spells CASSYSRAPNQPQHF. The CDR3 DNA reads TGTGCCAGCAGTTACAGCAGGGCCCCCAATCAGCCCCAGCATTTT.

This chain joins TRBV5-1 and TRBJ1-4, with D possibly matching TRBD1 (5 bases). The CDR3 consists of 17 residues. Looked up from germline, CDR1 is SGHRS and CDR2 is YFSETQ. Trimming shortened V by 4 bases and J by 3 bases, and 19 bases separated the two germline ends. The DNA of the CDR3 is TGCGCCAGCAGCGTAGTTAGGGATGGGGGAGCTAATGAAAAACTGTTTTTT. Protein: CASSVVRDGGANEKLFF.

CDR3 amino acids: CASSLDILAGSTDTQYF. For the CDR3, the DNA is TGTGCCAGCAGCTTAGATATACTAGCGGGCAGCACAGATACGCAGTATTTT. This sequence joins TRBV11-2 and TRBJ2-3, with 9 nucleotides matching TRBD2. The V gene end was trimmed by 0 bases and the J gene end by 0 bases; junction bases not matched to a gene: 4. In germline, CDR1 is SGHAT, CDR2 FQNNGV. CDR3 size: 17 residues.